Below are 26 T cell receptor beta chains sequenced from a single sample in a study of shared clonotypes between healthy human individuals. Profiling relied on immunoSEQ multiplex PCR, and the TCRdb table lists in-frame clones only, not all of them. The sample includes about 770,000 clones, approximately 72% seen only once; the top ten take approximately 1.7%. Sequences were obtained from memory CD4+ T cells sorted from blood. This sample's subset: CD45RA-negative fraction. The receptors stem from a woman under 40 in good health.

This chain uses TRBV28 with TRBJ2-3, with D maybe TRBD2 (5 bases). The CDR3 is 14 residues long. Deletions cut 4 bases from V and 6 bases from J, with 14 bases between. The germline CDR1 and CDR2 sequences are MDHEN and SYDVKM. The CDR3 reads CASSSLLGSDTQYF. Here the CDR3 DNA reads TGTGCCAGCAGTTCCCTACTAGGGTCGGATACGCAGTATTTT. Using reference TRBV28 and TRBJ2-3 for the parts outside the CDR3, the full variable domain is DVKVTQSSRYLVKRTGEKVFLECVQDMDHENMFWYRQDPGLGLRLIYFSYDVKMKEKGDIPEGYSVSREKKERFSLILESASTNQTSMYLCASSSLLGSDTQYFGPGTRLTVL.

This rearrangement joins TRBV7-2 to TRBJ2-1; 9 bases are a match to TRBD1. V shed 2 bases and J 4 bases; nucleotides not matched to a gene: 3. The CDR3 runs 15 residues. The germline gives CDR1 SGHTA, CDR2 FQGNSA. CDR3 amino acids: CASSLNDRGYNEQFF. The CDR3 region has the DNA TGTGCCAGCAGCTTAAACGACAGGGGGTACAATGAGCAGTTCTTC.

This clone was recorded once. The rearrangement joins TRBV25-1 to TRBJ1-4, with unresolved D. The V end was cut by 3 bases, the J end by 8 bases, with 13 bases between. The CDR3 totals 14 residues. Germline CDR1 reads MGHDK; CDR2 reads SYGVNS. The CDR3 DNA follows: TGTGCCAGCAGTGACTATTCGAGGAGGGAAAAACTGTTTTTT. It translates to CASSDYSRREKLFF.

The chain combines TRBV7-9 with TRBJ2-2, with 7 nucleotides matching TRBD2. The CDR3 length is 17 residues. CDR1 is SEHNR, CDR2 FQNEAQ, per germline (reference sequence). Trimming removed 5 bases from V and 0 bases from J; junction bases left unmatched: 9. This chain's CDR3 is CASSPGLADANTGELFF. CDR3 nucleotides: TGTGCCAGCAGCCCCGGGCTAGCGGACGCGAACACCGGGGAGCTGTTTTTT.

The chain combines TRBV4-1 with TRBJ2-3; tentatively, D is TRBD2 (6 bases). Trimming cost V 1 base and J 8 bases, with 22 bases left between them. The CDR3 is made up of 17 amino acids. Germline CDR1 is MGHRA and CDR2 is YSYEKL. The CDR3 protein is CASSQGPGGAVGGTQYF. In DNA form, the CDR3 reads TGCGCCAGCAGCCAAGGCCCCGGAGGGGCGGTCGGGGGTACGCAGTATTTT.

This rearrangement joins TRBV18 to TRBJ2-7, with 7 bases lining up with TRBD2. Trimming removed 3 bases from V and 7 bases from J; junction bases left unmatched: 15. Germline lookup yields CDR1 KGHSH and CDR2 LQKENI. The CDR3 spans 16 residues. CDR3 coding DNA: TGTGCCAGCTCACCCGTGATGGGCCAGCGGGATTGGGAGCAGTACTTC. Its protein product is CASSPVMGQRDWEQYF.

This rearrangement joins TRBV21-1 to TRBJ2-1; the table's D gene call, TRBD1, was not cross checked with the DNA. TRBV21-1 is noted as a pseudogene. The CDR3 sequence is 14 residues long. The CDR3 coding sequence is TGTGCCAGCAGCAACGCGACAGGGTCAAATGAGCAGTTCTTC. It codes for CASSNATGSNEQFF.

This sequence joins TRBV14 and TRBJ2-3, with D possibly TRBD2 on 6 matching bases. Trimming pared 5 bases from V and 3 bases from J, leaving 15 bases between. Per the germline V gene, CDR1 is SGHDN and CDR2 is FVKESK. This CDR3 contains 15 residues. CDR3 loop: CASSEVWGRTDTQYF. CDR3 nucleotides: TGTGCCAGCAGCGAAGTCTGGGGGAGGACAGATACGCAGTATTTT.

J is TRBJ1-3 and V is TRBV19; D not certain. Germline CDR1 and CDR2: LNHDA and SQIVND (reference sequence). The V gene lost 4 bases and the J gene lost 0 bases, with 25 bases spanning the gap. The CDR3 consists of 20 residues. The chain's CDR3 is CASSNADGIRSEISGNTIYF. CDR3 nucleotides: TGTGCCAGTAGTAACGCGGATGGGATCAGGAGCGAAATCTCTGGAAACACCATATATTTT.

This clone was seen a handful of times. Written as DNA, the CDR3 is TGTGCCAGCAGAGGAGGGGGCACTGAAGCTTTCTTT. This sequence encodes CASRGGGTEAFF. The chain is built from TRBV28 and TRBJ1-1, with TRBD1 as a possible D gene (6 bases). CDR1 is MDHEN, CDR2 SYDVKM, per germline. The CDR3 has 12 residues. Trimming stripped 6 bases from V and 4 bases from J, with 9 bases between.

The chain combines TRBV4-1 with TRBJ1-3, with D perhaps matching TRBD1 (5 bases). The CDR3 runs 17 residues. V was shortened by 4 bases and J by 2 bases, with 18 bases between the two germline ends. Germline V gene lookup returns CDR1 MGHRA and CDR2 YSYEKL. The CDR3 DNA follows: TGCGCCAGCAGCCCGAGCCTTGATGGCAGGGCTGGAAACACCATATATTTT. Its protein is CASSPSLDGRAGNTIYF.

V is TRBV18 and J is TRBJ1-1; D is unclear. V was trimmed by 2 bases and J by 5 bases, leaving 15 bases between them. CDR1 is KGHSH and CDR2 is LQKENI in the germline V gene. There are 15 residues in the CDR3. The CDR3 DNA sequence: TGTGCCAGCTCACCATCGGATCTAGGTTTGACTGAAGCTTTCTTT. This encodes CASSPSDLGLTEAFF.

The chain recombines TRBV11-2 with TRBJ2-7; 7 bases align to TRBD2. This CDR3 is 15 amino acids long. Trimming at V came to 6 bases and at J to 5 bases, leaving 13 bases not matched to a gene. The germline V gene has CDR1 SGHAT and CDR2 FQNNGV. CDR3 sequence: CASRSWGGSSHEQYF. The DNA for the CDR3 is TGTGCCAGCAGGTCGTGGGGCGGGAGTAGCCACGAGCAGTACTTC.

The chain combines TRBV5-5 with TRBJ2-1; 7 bases fit TRBD2. The CDR3 covers 13 residues. J gave up 8 bases and V 4 bases, and 6 bases lay outside the gene matches. Germline CDR1 reads SGHKS; CDR2 reads YYEKEE (reference sequence). CDR3 loop: CASSAGDYHEQFF. CDR3 in DNA: TGTGCCAGCAGCGCGGGAGACTATCATGAGCAGTTCTTC.

The chain employs TRBV18 and TRBJ2-7; the match to TRBD1 covers 10 bases. The CDR3 consists of 16 residues. With 6 bases clipped from V and 6 bases from J, the junction kept 14 bases outside the gene matches. Germline assignment: CDR1 KGHSH and CDR2 LQKENI. The CDR3 protein is CASSQAPAGQGFEQYF. CDR3 nucleotide sequence: TGTGCCAGCTCCCAAGCCCCGGCGGGACAGGGGTTCGAGCAGTACTTC.

The chain joins TRBV4-1 to TRBJ1-5, with D uncertain. CDR1 is MGHRA, CDR2 YSYEKL, per germline. V lost 4 bases to trimming and J lost 2 bases, with 12 bases between them. The CDR3 is made up of 15 amino acids. CDR3 DNA: TGCGCCAGCAGCCGATGGAACCACGGCAATCAGCCCCAGCATTTT. Protein product: CASSRWNHGNQPQHF.

The V gene is TRBV30, the J gene TRBJ2-5, with 9 bases aligning to TRBD2. This CDR3 has 13 amino acids. Per germline, CDR1 GTSNPN and CDR2 SVGIG (reference sequence). V lost 1 base to trimming and J lost 3 bases; unmatched junction nucleotides: 0. The CDR3 reads CAWSGLAEETQYF. The CDR3 bases are TGTGCCTGGAGTGGACTAGCGGAAGAGACCCAGTACTTC. The whole variable domain, remainder taken from reference TRBV30 and TRBJ2-5, is SQTIHQWPATLVQPVGSPLSLECTVEGTSNPNLYWYRQAAGRGLQLLFYSVGIGQISSEVPQNLSASRPQDRQFILSSKKLLLSDSGFYLCAWSGLAEETQYFGPGTRLLVL.

The rearrangement links TRBV13 to TRBJ2-7; the D call may be TRBD1 or TRBD2 (5 bases each). Looked up from germline, CDR1 is PRHDT and CDR2 is FYEKMQ (reference sequence). The V and J ends lost 0 bases and 3 bases respectively, with 12 bases between them. The CDR3 is made up of 15 amino acids. CDR3 coding DNA: TGTGCCAGCAGCTTAGGTGGGACGACGCGCTACGAGCAGTACTTC. Its protein product is CASSLGGTTRYEQYF.

This sequence joins TRBV5-1 and TRBJ2-7; D call uncertain. Trimming stripped 0 bases from V and 6 bases from J, with 13 bases between. Germline CDR1 SGHRS, CDR2 YFSETQ. This CDR3 contains 14 residues. DNA for the CDR3: TGCGCCAGCAGCTTGGGAAGGGTGGATGGCGAGCAGTACTTC. Translated, it gives CASSLGRVDGEQYF. The complete variable domain, with remaining parts taken from reference TRBV5-1 and TRBJ2-7, reads KAGVTQTPRYLIKTRGQQVTLSCSPISGHRSVSWYQQTPGQGLQFLFEYFSETQRNKGNFPGRFSGRQFSNSRSEMNVSTLELGDSALYLCASSLGRVDGEQYFGPGTRLTVT.

The V call is TRBV6-5, the J call TRBJ2-3; a weak D match, TRBD2 (5 bases). Germline V gives CDR1 MNHEY, CDR2 SVGAGI. Deletions cut 4 bases from V and 1 base from J, with 15 bases between. The CDR3 covers 16 residues. CDR3 nucleotide sequence: TGTGCCAGCAGTTCGCCTCATAGCGACCGCACAGATACGCAGTATTTT. Encoded protein: CASSSPHSDRTDTQYF.

This chain connects TRBV6-5 to TRBJ2-2, with TRBD2 matching 7 bases. The germline V gene has CDR1 MNHEY and CDR2 SVGAGI. This CDR3 is built from 14 residues. Trimming took 5 bases from V and 2 from J; bases not matched to a gene: 2. The CDR3 spells CASSRDYNTGELFF. Here the CDR3 DNA reads TGTGCCAGCAGTCGGGACTACAACACCGGGGAGCTGTTTTTT.

In this sample, this clone turned up once. The genes are TRBV5-6 and TRBJ2-1; 11 bases align to TRBD2. The germline V gene has CDR1 SGHDT and CDR2 YYEEEE. CDR3 length: 15 residues. Trimming took 4 bases from V and 4 from J; bases not matched to a gene: 4. CDR3 nucleotides: TGTGCCAGCAGCCGAGGACTAGCGGGTTACAATGAGCAGTTCTTC. This encodes CASSRGLAGYNEQFF.

This clone has ten or more counts. The CDR3 DNA reads TGTGCCAGCAGCCGCTATGCCCTCGCGGGCAATGAGCAGTTCTTC. This encodes CASSRYALAGNEQFF. This rearrangement joins TRBV6-5 to TRBJ2-1; D possibly corresponds to TRBD2 (5 bases). CDR1 is MNHEY and CDR2 is SVGAGI in the germline V gene. V was pared by 6 bases and J by 6 bases, with 18 bases between. This CDR3 region has 15 residues.

The chain is built from TRBV6-5 and TRBJ1-3; no clear D gene. CDR1 and CDR2 (germline): MNHEY, SVGAGI. The V gene lost 5 bases and the J gene lost 2 bases, with 13 bases spanning the gap. This CDR3 has 15 residues. The CDR3 spells CASSLGRTAGNTIYF. CDR3 nucleotide sequence: TGTGCCAGCAGTCTGGGTCGGACGGCTGGAAACACCATATATTTT.

This chain links TRBV5-6 with TRBJ1-2; unclear D gene. This CDR3 is built from 14 residues. V gave up 0 bases and J gave up 0 bases, with 6 bases separating them. Germline CDR1 and CDR2: SGHDT and YYEEEE. The CDR3 sequence: CASSLAPANYGYTF. CDR3 nucleotide sequence: TGTGCCAGCAGCTTGGCTCCAGCTAACTATGGCTACACCTTC.

The rearrangement links TRBV10-1 to TRBJ2-1; D possibly uses TRBD1 or TRBD2 (5 bases each). V lost 6 bases to trimming and J lost 6 bases, with 15 bases between them. Germline lookup yields CDR1 WNHNN and CDR2 SYGVQD (reference sequence). CDR3 length: 14 residues. The CDR3 sequence is CASSPSRGINEQFF. The CDR3 DNA reads as TGCGCCAGCAGCCCCTCCCGGGGCATCAATGAGCAGTTCTTC.